The clone carrying this TCR beta chain has a handful of counts. What it binds is unknown. The data stem from a study of T cell repertoires in cytomegalovirus infection. V was cut by 3 bases and J by 6 bases, with 14 bases left in between. The CDR3 loop spans 14 amino acids. A single record per CDR3 protein comes from TCRdb applying MiXCR to the reads. Of 570,000 or so distinct CDR3 sequences listed, approximately 40% are singletons. This rearrangement joins TRBV12-3 or TRBV12-4 to TRBJ2-5; D could derive from TRBD1 or TRBD2 (6 bases each). This clonotype originated in a human donor in good health (CMV status not recorded). Some clones in this sample may be carry-over from other donors' samples. The source was cultured PBMCs, collected from culture after CMV antigen stimulation. CDR3 coding DNA: TGTGCCAGCAGTTTCCGGGGGCCTCCAAAGACCCAGTACTTC. As protein: CASSFRGPPKTQYF.